The 13 T cell receptor beta chains below all came from one sample that was sequenced in a study of T-cell memory formation after mild COVID-19. TCRdb re-called the 5' RACE reads with MiXCR, one entry per CDR3 protein. The sample holds some 440,000 distinct CDR3 sequences, 25% seen once. Sequenced input: PBMCs or a T cell subset sorted from them (not recorded which). The receptor source for this set is an adult woman who had mild COVID-19 (a few samples of this study predate the infection). Cell type and time point are not known.

This clonotype showed up just a few times. This chain uses TRBV5-1 with TRBJ2-1; no definite D call. Trimming shortened V by 0 bases and J by 7 bases, and 14 bases separated the two germline ends. The CDR3 has 15 residues. Germline V gene lookup returns CDR1 SGHRS and CDR2 YFSETQ. The CDR3 region has the DNA TGCGCCAGCAGCTTGGATGGGGATGTTAGGAATGAGCAGTTCTTC. Its translation: CASSLDGDVRNEQFF.

The V gene is TRBV5-5, the J gene TRBJ2-2; D is unresolved. Trimming removed 4 bases at V and 1 base at J, with 11 bases between. This CDR3 spans 15 amino acids. Germline V gene data show CDR1 as SGHKS and CDR2 as YYEKEE (reference sequence). CDR3 sequence (DNA): TGTGCCAGCAGCGCCTTACTGTTGAACACCGGGGAGCTGTTTTTT. Its protein product is CASSALLLNTGELFF.

This chain joins TRBV5-6 and TRBJ1-6; the D gene is possibly TRBD1 (5 bases). V was shortened by 3 bases and J by 13 bases, with 11 bases between the two germline ends. Germline-derived CDR1 and CDR2 are SGHDT and YYEEEE. The CDR3 runs to 12 residues. CDR3 loop: CASSSRGVPLHF. CDR3 bases: TGTGCCAGCAGCTCCCGGGGGGTCCCCCTCCACTTT.

The sample holds a few counts of this clonotype. V gene TRBV24-1 combines with J gene TRBJ2-7, with D perhaps TRBD2 (6 bases). V dropped 7 bases and J dropped 6 bases, with 12 bases sitting between them. Germline CDR1 and CDR2: KGHDR and SFDVKD. The CDR3 is made up of 12 amino acids. The CDR3: CATRSLGGEQYF. In DNA form, the CDR3 reads TGTGCCACCAGGAGTTTGGGGGGCGAGCAGTACTTC.

This clonotype has a handful of counts. J is TRBJ1-5 and V is TRBV5-1, with a tentative D call TRBD1 (5 bases). This CDR3 contains 14 residues. Between the trimmed V and J ends, which lost 4 bases and 7 bases, there was a span of 15 bases. Germline lookup yields CDR1 SGHRS and CDR2 YFSETQ. CDR3 DNA sequence: TGCGCCAGCAGCGCCTCGGGGGGAGGGCAGCCCCAGCATTTT. Translated: CASSASGGGQPQHF.

A few counts support this clonotype. The chain couples TRBV7-2 to TRBJ2-1; 10 bases agree with TRBD1. The trim removed 5 bases at V and 10 bases at J, leaving 14 bases unmatched. The CDR3 runs to 16 residues. Per germline, CDR1 SGHTA and CDR2 FQGNSA. CDR3 coding DNA: TGTGCCAGCAGCGTCGGTTGGGGACAGGGGCAGAGGGAGCAGTTCTTC. It specifies CASSVGWGQGQREQFF.

This clonotype was detected a few times. The chain couples TRBV12-5 to TRBJ1-1; no clear D. Trimming pared 0 bases from V and 1 base from J, leaving 12 bases between. There are 16 residues in the CDR3. Germline loops: CDR1 LGHNT, CDR2 FRNRAP. In DNA form, the CDR3 reads TGTGCTAGTGGTTTGGTACCCGGGTTCGGGAACACTGAAGCTTTCTTT. It translates to CASGLVPGFGNTEAFF.

The rearrangement links TRBV5-1 to TRBJ2-1, with TRBD2 identical over 9 bases. The V segment lost 4 bases and the J segment 3 bases; nucleotides outside the gene matches: 17. From germline, CDR1 is SGHRS and CDR2 YFSETQ. The CDR3 sequence is 19 residues long. The CDR3 nucleotides are TGCGCCAGCAGCCTCCAGGGGGGACTAGCTCGGTTGGGCTACAATGAGCAGTTCTTC. Translated: CASSLQGGLARLGYNEQFF.

This clonotype occurred a few times. The J gene is TRBJ1-2, the V gene TRBV3-1; TRBD1 aligns across 7 bases. This CDR3 region has 15 residues. Germline values: CDR1 LGHDT, CDR2 YNNKEL (reference sequence). Trimming took 0 bases from V and 2 from J; bases not matched to a gene: 3. For the CDR3, the DNA is TGTGCCAGCAGCCAAGAAACGGGACAGAACTATGGCTACACCTTC. Translating it yields CASSQETGQNYGYTF.

The V and J genes are TRBV20-1 and TRBJ2-5, with 7 positions matching TRBD2. CDR1 is DFQATT and CDR2 is SNEGSKA in the germline V gene (reference sequence). The V segment lost 5 bases and the J segment 0 bases; nucleotides outside the gene matches: 0. The CDR3 spans 12 residues. The CDR3 region has the DNA TGCAGTGCTCGGGGGGACCAAGAGACCCAGTACTTC. This sequence encodes CSARGDQETQYF.

This clonotype was detected only a few times. The V gene is TRBV18, the J gene TRBJ1-4; weak D call: TRBD1 (5 bases). The CDR3 runs 14 residues. V lost 6 bases and J lost 4, with 12 bases in between. CDR1 and CDR2 (germline): KGHSH, LQKENI. DNA of the CDR3: TGTGCCAGCTCGACTAGACAGCTTAATGAAAAACTGTTTTTT. It codes for CASSTRQLNEKLFF.

This clonotype was picked up a small number of times. The chain joins TRBV7-9 to TRBJ2-7, with a weak D call TRBD1 (8 bases). Germline CDR1 reads SEHNR; CDR2 reads FQNEAQ (reference sequence). The CDR3 contains 15 residues. The V and J ends lost 1 base and 7 bases respectively, with 17 bases between them. This CDR3 reads CASSLGEGTGFEQYF. The CDR3 DNA is TGTGCCAGCAGCTTAGGGGAGGGGACAGGCTTTGAGCAGTACTTC. Complete variable domain (other parts from reference TRBV7-9 and TRBJ2-7): DTGVSQNPRHKITKRGQNVTFRCDPISEHNRLYWYRQTLGQGPEFLTYFQNEAQLEKSRLLSDRFSAERPKGSFSTLEIQRTEQGDSAMYLCASSLGEGTGFEQYFGPGTRLTVT.

This rearrangement joins TRBV7-2 to TRBJ2-1; D gene ambiguous. Germline CDR1 and CDR2: SGHTA and FQGNSA. The CDR3 totals 13 residues. The germline V and J ends were trimmed by 5 bases and 3 bases, with 8 bases remaining between them. The CDR3 region has the DNA TGTGCCAGCAGCCAGAATAACTACAATGAGCAGTTCTTC. It yields the protein CASSQNNYNEQFF.